The 8 T cell receptor beta chains below were found in one sample sequenced in a study of cytomegalovirus exposure and HLA in healthy donors. The PCR made use of 60 Vbeta and 13 Jbeta primers. The protocol was immunoSEQ multiplex PCR, while the TCRdb copy is restricted to in-frame clones and leaves out a portion. This table has approximately 88,000 clones, 64% appearing once. The material sequenced was PBMCs. The receptor source for this set is a man aged 60-69 years in good health and CMV-seronegative.

The chain uses TRBV19 and TRBJ2-5; 10 bases align to TRBD2. V was pared by 2 bases and J by 4 bases, with 1 base of the junction left unmatched. This CDR3 has 14 amino acids. The V gene's germline CDR1 is LNHDA and CDR2 SQIVND (reference sequence). CDR3 region: CASSIRLAGETQYF. The CDR3 DNA is TGTGCCAGTAGTATAAGACTAGCGGGAGAGACCCAGTACTTC. The variable domain in full, completed from reference TRBV19 and TRBJ2-5, reads DGGITQSPKYLFRKEGQNVTLSCEQNLNHDAMYWYRQDPGQGLRLIYYSQIVNDFQKGDIAEGYSVSREKKESFPLTVTSAQKNPTAFYLCASSIRLAGETQYFGPGTRLLVL.

This clone was observed a handful of times. The chain joins TRBV4-2 to TRBJ2-7, with TRBD2 matching over 8 bases. Per the germline V gene, CDR1 is LGHNA and CDR2 is YNFKEQ. This CDR3 comprises 16 residues. J lost 3 bases, V lost 0 bases, and 7 bases had no gene match. CDR3 DNA: TGTGCCAGCAGCCAAGAACTAGCGGAGGGATTCTACGAGCAGTACTTC. Its protein product is CASSQELAEGFYEQYF.

Notes on this clone: The junction does not match germline at one end; this may be a read error. V and J are TRBV7-9 and TRBJ1-1, with D tentatively TRBD1 (5 bases). Germline values: CDR1 SEHNR, CDR2 FQNEAQ (reference sequence). The CDR3 extends over 13 amino acids. The CDR3 loop reads CSSSYDRATEAFF. CDR3 bases: TGTTCCAGCAGCTACGACAGAGCCACTGAAGCTTTCTTT. The whole variable domain, remainder taken from reference TRBV7-9 and TRBJ1-1, is DTGVSQNPRHKITKRGQNVTFRCDPISEHNRLYWYRQTLGQGPEFLTYFQNEAQLEKSRLLSDRFSAERPKGSFSTLEIQRTEQGDSAMYLCSSSYDRATEAFFGQGTRLTVV.

The chain employs TRBV9 and TRBJ1-1, with TRBD1 identical over 11 bases. V was clipped by 1 base and J by 4 bases; unmatched bases: 3. Germline V gene data show CDR1 as SGDLS and CDR2 as YYNGEE. The CDR3 runs 15 residues. CDR3 region: CASSVIGTGGTEAFF. The CDR3 coding sequence is TGTGCCAGCAGCGTAATCGGGACAGGGGGCACTGAAGCTTTCTTT. Full variable domain (rest looked up from reference TRBV9 and TRBJ1-1): DSGVTQTPKHLITATGQRVTLRCSPRSGDLSVYWYQQSLDQGLQFLIQYYNGEERAKGNILERFSAQQFPDLHSELNLSSLELGDSALYFCASSVIGTGGTEAFFGQGTRLTVV.

Written as DNA, the CDR3 is TGTGCCAGCAGTTCTACTGATACGCAGTATTTT. Translation gives CASSSTDTQYF. The chain has TRBV6-6 and TRBJ2-3, with no clear D. Trimming left V 4 bases short and J 6 bases short, with 5 bases between. From germline, CDR1 is MNHNY and CDR2 SVGAGI (reference sequence). CDR3 length equals 11 residues.

The chain couples TRBV14 to TRBJ2-5; 8 nucleotides match TRBD2. Germline values: CDR1 SGHDN, CDR2 FVKESK. The CDR3 runs 14 residues. J was trimmed by 5 bases and V by 2 bases; bases with no gene match: 4. In DNA form, the CDR3 reads TGTGCCAGCAGCCAAATACTAGCGGCGGAGACCCAGTACTTC. This codes for CASSQILAAETQYF. The full variable domain, rest sourced from reference TRBV14 and TRBJ2-5, is EAGVTQFPSHSVIEKGQTVTLRCDPISGHDNLYWYRRVMGKEIKFLLHFVKESKQDESGMPNNRFLAERTGGTYSTLKVQPAELEDSGVYFCASSQILAAETQYFGPGTRLLVL.

The CDR3 sequence: CASSLQARNTEAFF. The CDR3 DNA follows: TGTGCCAGCAGTTTGCAGGCGAGGAACACTGAAGCTTTCTTT. V gene TRBV28 combines with J gene TRBJ1-1; D gene ambiguous. Trimming removed 3 bases from V and 1 base from J, with 9 bases in between. The CDR3 is made up of 14 amino acids. Germline CDR1 MDHEN, CDR2 SYDVKM.

This clone was seen just once. The V gene is TRBV2, the J gene TRBJ2-5; 10 nucleotides align to TRBD1. The CDR3 is 13 amino acids. J gave up 4 bases and V 8 bases, and 4 bases lay outside the gene matches. From germline, CDR1 is SNHLY and CDR2 FYNNEI. CDR3 amino acids: CASPTGGGETQYF. The CDR3, as DNA: TGTGCCAGCCCGACAGGGGGCGGAGAGACCCAGTACTTC.